One sample yielded the 14 T cell receptor beta chains listed below, sequenced in a study of blood T cell repertoires in COVID-19 (dated by TCRdb to the early 2020s). The library was prepared using the immunoSEQ multiplex PCR assay. The table comes from immuneACCESS by way of TCRdb, which keeps in-frame sequences with V and J called. Part of the clones is missing from these tables; in studies checked, under half for an unresolved V gene and the rest for unknown reasons. The sample data list about 140,000 clones, and almost 80% of these were observed just once. The ten most abundant clones make up 2.5% to 3% of the sample. The sequenced sample consisted of PBMCs or T cells enriched from blood (not recorded which). Receptors were obtained from a woman in her forties or fifties who had recovered from COVID-19.

The rearrangement uses TRBV4-1 and TRBJ1-5, with D possibly being TRBD1 (5 bases). This CDR3 contains 16 residues. The V end was cut by 1 base, the J end by 7 bases, with 17 bases between. Per germline, CDR1 MGHRA and CDR2 YSYEKL. CDR3 bases: TGCGCCAGCAGCCAAGGTTTCGGGGGTCAGAGGCAGCCCCAGCATTTT. Translating gives CASSQGFGGQRQPQHF.

The CDR3 nucleotides are TGTGCCAGCAGCCAATACGGGTTATCCTACTCCTCTGGAAACACCATATATTTT. It is translated as CASSQYGLSYSSGNTIYF. The chain joins TRBV4-2 to TRBJ1-3; D gene unclear. Deletions cut 2 bases from V and 0 bases from J, with 17 bases between. Germline V gives CDR1 LGHNA, CDR2 YNFKEQ. CDR3 length: 18 residues.

The rearrangement joins TRBV6-4 to TRBJ2-2; 8 bases line up with TRBD2. Germline V gene lookup returns CDR1 MRHNA and CDR2 SNTAGT. This CDR3 has 20 residues. With V trimmed by 3 bases and J by 11 bases, 26 bases remained unmatched. Here the CDR3 DNA reads TGTGCCAGCAGTGAACCGAAACCGACAAACGGGGGGGAGGGTCCATTCGAGCTGTTTTTT. Protein: CASSEPKPTNGGEGPFELFF.

The V gene is TRBV7-3, the J gene TRBJ2-1; 10 bases are shared with TRBD2. With 4 bases clipped from V and 0 bases from J, the junction kept 3 bases outside the gene matches. Germline CDR1 reads SGHTA; CDR2 reads FQGTGA. This CDR3 is 16 amino acids long. The chain's CDR3 is CASSSRLAGSYNEQFF. The CDR3 DNA sequence: TGTGCCAGCAGCTCCCGACTAGCGGGCTCCTACAATGAGCAGTTCTTC.

The chain has TRBV28 and TRBJ2-1; possibly TRBD1 for D (6 bases). This CDR3 region has 14 residues. V was trimmed by 5 bases and J by 5 bases, leaving 13 bases between them. Germline-derived CDR1 and CDR2 are MDHEN and SYDVKM. The CDR3 coding sequence is TGTGCCAGCAGTCCTAGTACAGGGCACAATGAGCAGTTCTTC. This encodes CASSPSTGHNEQFF.

This clone was recorded a few times. The rearrangement uses TRBV5-4 and TRBJ1-1; maybe TRBD1 (5 bases). Trimming took 4 bases from V and 4 from J, leaving 17 bases between them. CDR3 length equals 15 residues. CDR1 is SGHNT, CDR2 YYREEE, per germline (reference sequence). This chain's CDR3 is CASSRDRGSGTEAFF. The CDR3 nucleotides are TGTGCCAGCAGCCGTGATCGGGGGTCCGGCACTGAAGCTTTCTTT. The variable domain in full, completed from reference TRBV5-4 and TRBJ1-1, reads ETGVTQSPTHLIKTRGQQVTLRCSSQSGHNTVSWYQQALGQGPQFIFQYYREEENGRGNFPPRFSGLQFPNYSSELNVNALELDDSALYLCASSRDRGSGTEAFFGQGTRLTVV.

This clone showed up just a few times. This chain uses TRBV19 with TRBJ2-5; 7 nucleotides line up with TRBD2. With V trimmed by 4 bases and J by 4 bases, 3 bases remained unmatched. Looked up from germline, CDR1 is LNHDA and CDR2 is SQIVND (reference sequence). The CDR3 is made up of 13 amino acids. Here the CDR3 DNA reads TGTGCCAGTAGTAAAGGACTAGGAGAGACCCAGTACTTC. Protein product: CASSKGLGETQYF.

The V and J genes are TRBV7-9 and TRBJ1-2; TRBD1 agrees at 7 bases. The ends lost 2 bases at V and 0 bases at J; junction bases unmatched: 12. The germline CDR1 and CDR2 sequences are SEHNR and FQNEAQ (reference sequence). The length of the CDR3 is 18 residues. The CDR3 nucleotides are TGTGCCAGCAGCTTAATGGTCGGGTGGGACAGCACTAACTATGGCTACACCTTC. It codes for CASSLMVGWDSTNYGYTF.

This clone was counted ten times or more. V usage is TRBV5-1 and J usage is TRBJ2-7; 8 bases match TRBD1. Trimming took 4 bases from V and 5 from J; bases not matched to a gene: 14. The CDR3 contains 16 residues. Germline loops: CDR1 SGHRS, CDR2 YFSETQ. The chain's CDR3 is CASSEDGQGGVHEQYF. The CDR3 nucleotides are TGCGCCAGCAGCGAGGACGGACAGGGCGGAGTCCACGAGCAGTACTTC.

This clone was picked up one time. The chain carries TRBV19 and TRBJ1-1; 11 nucleotides line up with TRBD1. J gave up 3 bases and V 1 base, and 4 bases lay outside the gene matches. Germline lookup yields CDR1 LNHDA and CDR2 SQIVND (reference sequence). This CDR3 contains 16 residues. CDR3 sequence (DNA): TGTGCCAGTAGTATAGTCGGGACAGGGGGGCACACTGAAGCTTTCTTT. The encoded protein is CASSIVGTGGHTEAFF.

The chain uses TRBV29-1 and TRBJ2-3, with D possibly TRBD2 on 7 matching bases. V lost 2 bases, J lost 1 base, and 13 bases lay in between. The germline V gene encodes CDR1 SQVTM and CDR2 ANQGSEA. The CDR3 consists of 15 residues. This CDR3 is CSVEWAGGRTDTQYF. The CDR3 DNA follows: TGCAGCGTTGAATGGGCCGGGGGGCGCACAGATACGCAGTATTTT.

V gene TRBV12-2 combines with J gene TRBJ2-7; TRBD2 reflects the table's D call only, with no check against the DNA. TRBV12-2 is a pseudogene. CDR3 length equals 10 residues. The CDR3 DNA is TGTGCAAGTCGCCCCCGTGAGCAGTACTTC. The encoded protein is CASRPREQYF.

The chain carries TRBV5-1 and TRBJ1-6, with 10 bases aligning to TRBD1. V lost 2 bases and J lost 8; bases outside the gene matches: 4. CDR1 and CDR2 from the germline V gene are SGHRS and YFSETQ. This CDR3 has 15 amino acids. The chain's CDR3 is CASSFTTGGDSPLHF. The CDR3 nucleotides are TGCGCCAGCAGCTTTACGACAGGGGGCGATTCACCCCTCCACTTT.

The chain recombines TRBV12-3 or TRBV12-4 with TRBJ1-2, with 9 bases matching TRBD1. V was clipped by 5 bases and J by 6 bases; unmatched bases: 4. The CDR3 sequence is 13 residues long. In DNA, the CDR3 is TGTGCCAGCAGTCCACGGACAGGGGATGGCTACACCTTC. This encodes CASSPRTGDGYTF.